Following are 8 T cell receptor beta chains from one sample sequenced in a study of regulatory T cells in long-lasting Graves disease. Arm-PCR of CDR3 regions and iRepertoire HTBI primers were the basis on which TCR beta libraries were built. TCRdb reprocessed the multiplex PCR reads with MiXCR, giving one entry per CDR3 protein. This sample has about 220,000 distinct CDR3 sequences, with roughly 19% found just once. Regarding time point: newly diagnosed GD, antithyroid drugs for less than 3 months. Generation of the TCR library employed RNA extracted from PBMCs. This sample was also put to use in a study of T cells in Graves' hyperthyroidism and ophthalmopathy.

Specimen: peripheral blood mononuclear cells (PBMCs), collected at new diagnosis, from a patient treated with antithyroid drugs. These receptors originate from a woman in her twenties or thirties with Graves disease.

This clonotype was seen many times. This chain uses TRBV19 with TRBJ2-1; 10 positions agree with TRBD1. Per the germline V gene, CDR1 is LNHDA and CDR2 is SQIVND (reference sequence). This CDR3 region has 16 residues. J gave up 8 bases and V 0 bases, and 7 bases lay outside the gene matches. The CDR3 sequence is CASSIDQGQGLDEQFF. Written as DNA, the CDR3 is TGTGCCAGTAGTATAGATCAGGGACAGGGGTTGGATGAGCAGTTCTTC. Combining the CDR3 with reference TRBV19 and TRBJ2-1 gives the whole variable domain DGGITQSPKYLFRKEGQNVTLSCEQNLNHDAMYWYRQDPGQGLRLIYYSQIVNDFQKGDIAEGYSVSREKKESFPLTVTSAQKNPTAFYLCASSIDQGQGLDEQFFGPGTRLTVL.

As concerns this clonotype: A much larger clonotype is one base distant, so this may be a read error. The chain is built from TRBV12-5 and TRBJ1-1, with D hard to call. V lost 6 bases and J 1 base, leaving 15 bases between the germline ends. CDR1 is LGHNT and CDR2 is FRNRAP in the germline V gene. The CDR3 covers 15 residues. The CDR3 spells CASGPDAQRNTEAFF. The DNA for the CDR3 is TGTGCTAGTGGCCCCGACGCACAGCGGAACACTGAAGCTTTCTTT.

This clonotype was observed at least ten times. The rearrangement uses TRBV6-1 and TRBJ2-7; 8 bases are a match to TRBD1. Germline trimming cut 7 bases from V and 1 base from J; bases unmatched to any gene: 3. This CDR3 has 13 residues. CDR1 and CDR2 (germline): MNHNS, SASEGT. CDR3 DNA: TGTGCCAGCACAAGACAGGGGTCCTACGAGCAGTACTTC. This codes for CASTRQGSYEQYF.

Of note for this clonotype: A much larger clone differs by one base, so this may be a read error. This chain connects TRBV4-1 to TRBJ1-1; D is undetermined. Germline values: CDR1 MGHRA, CDR2 YSYEKL. V was clipped by 2 bases and J by 4 bases, with 14 bases between them. The CDR3 is 15 amino acids. The CDR3 here is CASSQTPEGITEAFF. The CDR3 DNA sequence: TGCGCCAGCAGCCAAACCCCCGAAGGAATCACTGAAGCTTTCTTT.

The sample holds many counts of this clonotype. A read error may account for a junction end that differs from germline. The chain recombines TRBV6-6 with TRBJ1-1, with D unclear. The germline CDR1 and CDR2 sequences are MNHNY and SVGAGI (reference sequence). There are 15 residues in the CDR3. CDR3 sequence: CASSYSGMEYTEAFF. CDR3 nucleotide sequence: TGTGCCAGCAGTTACTCGGGCATGGAGTACACTGAGGCTTTCTTT.

This clonotype was picked up many times. This chain links TRBV3-1 with TRBJ1-1; D remains unclear. Germline assignment: CDR1 LGHDT and CDR2 YNNKEL (reference sequence). Trimming cost V 1 base and J 6 bases, with 9 bases left between them. The CDR3 length is 13 residues. CDR3 DNA: TGTGCCAGCAGCCAAGTTTGGGGTTCTGAAGCTTTCTTT. Residues: CASSQVWGSEAFF.

This clonotype has just a few counts. The rearrangement joins TRBV20-1 to TRBJ1-1, with a possible D match to TRBD1 (6 bases). The V and J ends lost 5 bases and 5 bases respectively, with 24 bases between them. This CDR3 spans 16 amino acids. CDR1 DFQATT and CDR2 SNEGSKA come from the germline V gene (reference sequence). The CDR3 region has the DNA TGCAGTGCTCGGGGCTTGTCGAGGGGGGCTGGGACTGAAGCTTTCTTT. This codes for CSARGLSRGAGTEAFF.

This clonotype has ten or more counts. The genes are TRBV4-1 and TRBJ1-3, with 7 bases matching TRBD1. This CDR3 is built from 18 residues. Germline V CDR1 and CDR2: MGHRA, YSYEKL. V lost 2 bases, J lost 7 bases, and 17 bases stayed unmatched. This CDR3 reads CASSQTDPGRGHRNTIYF. The CDR3 bases are TGCGCCAGCAGCCAAACGGACCCGGGAAGGGGGCATCGGAACACCATATATTTT.